One sample yielded the 10 T cell receptor beta chains listed below, sequenced in a study of response to subunit inactivated influenza vaccine. TCRdb independently ran MiXCR on the RT-PCR reads; one entry per CDR3 protein. The sample records approximately 170,000 distinct CDR3 sequences, approximately 15% being singletons. Sequenced material: CD8+ T cells sorted from PBMCs, taken approximately 5 days after vaccination. These receptors were collected from a man over 45 who received an inactivated influenza vaccine.

This clonotype was seen at least ten times. The rearrangement uses TRBV29-1 and TRBJ1-2; TRBD1 matches 8 bases. Germline CDR1 SQVTM, CDR2 ANQGSEA. The CDR3 sequence is 13 residues long. Germline trimming cut 5 bases from V and 5 bases from J; bases unmatched to any gene: 7. The CDR3 DNA sequence: TGCAGCGTTCCCCAGGGGGCAGGATATGGCTACACCTTC. Translated: CSVPQGAGYGYTF.

The sample holds a few counts of this clonotype. This chain's CDR3 is CASSFPIPTSSGSSTDTQYF. The CDR3 DNA sequence: TGTGCCAGCAGTTTTCCCATTCCAACAAGTAGCGGGTCTAGCACAGATACGCAGTATTTT. The J gene is TRBJ2-3, the V gene TRBV28; the match to TRBD2 covers 7 bases. V was clipped by 3 bases and J by 0 bases; unmatched bases: 18. The CDR3 has 20 residues. The germline V gene encodes CDR1 MDHEN and CDR2 SYDVKM. Together with reference TRBV28 and TRBJ2-3, the CDR3 gives the full variable domain: DVKVTQSSRYLVKRTGEKVFLECVQDMDHENMFWYRQDPGLGLRLIYFSYDVKMKEKGDIPEGYSVSREKKERFSLILESASTNQTSMYLCASSFPIPTSSGSSTDTQYFGPGTRLTVL.

The rearrangement links TRBV3-1 to TRBJ2-3, with 7 bases matching TRBD1. The CDR3 is 16 amino acids. The ends lost 3 bases at V and 2 bases at J; junction bases unmatched: 8. The germline CDR1 and CDR2 sequences are LGHDT and YNNKEL (reference sequence). CDR3: CASSHWDSRSTDTQYF. The DNA for the CDR3 is TGTGCCAGCAGCCATTGGGACAGTAGATCCACAGATACGCAGTATTTT.

This rearrangement joins TRBV10-2 to TRBJ2-1; 15 nucleotides match TRBD2. The CDR3 has 18 amino acids. V gave up 4 bases and J gave up 2 bases; unmatched junction bases: 6. Germline V gives CDR1 WSHSY, CDR2 SAAADI. This chain's CDR3 is CASSGGTSGGSTYNEQFF. In nucleotides, the CDR3 is TGCGCCAGCAGTGGAGGGACTAGCGGGGGGAGTACCTACAATGAGCAGTTCTTC.

The V and J genes are TRBV11-2 and TRBJ2-5, with 13 bases fitting TRBD2. CDR1 SGHAT and CDR2 FQNNGV come from the germline V gene. V lost 1 base and J lost 2; bases outside the gene matches: 7. This CDR3 region has 18 residues. The DNA of the CDR3 is TGTGCCAGCAGCTTAGTTCGGACTAGCGGGAGCTTACAAGAGACCCAGTACTTC. It translates to CASSLVRTSGSLQETQYF. Full variable domain (missing parts from reference TRBV11-2 and TRBJ2-5): EAGVAQSPRYKIIEKRQSVAFWCNPISGHATLYWYQQILGQGPKLLIQFQNNGVVDDSQLPKDRFSAERLKGVDSTLKIQPAKLEDSAVYLCASSLVRTSGSLQETQYFGPGTRLLVL.

This clonotype was seen more than once but under ten times. The CDR3 DNA follows: TGCAGTCTTGGGGCCGAGAACACCGGGGAGCTGTTTTTT. Its protein product is CSLGAENTGELFF. V and J are TRBV20-1 and TRBJ2-2; D perhaps matches TRBD1 (5 bases). Trimming removed 8 bases at V and 1 base at J, with 11 bases between. Germline V gene lookup returns CDR1 DFQATT and CDR2 SNEGSKA (reference sequence). The CDR3 covers 13 residues.

V usage is TRBV29-1 and J usage is TRBJ1-2; D unresolved. This CDR3 is 15 amino acids long. CDR1 is SQVTM, CDR2 ANQGSEA, per germline. The V and J ends lost 4 bases and 1 base respectively, with 16 bases between them. Here the CDR3 DNA reads TGCAGCGTTGGGGCGGAGATTTCGAGTAACTATGGCTACACCTTC. This sequence encodes CSVGAEISSNYGYTF.

The V and J genes are TRBV6-5 and TRBJ2-1; 12 bases match TRBD2. V shed 0 bases and J 8 bases; nucleotides not matched to a gene: 5. The germline CDR1 and CDR2 sequences are MNHEY and SVGAGI. This CDR3 has 16 amino acids. The CDR3 loop is CASSYSILAGGDEQFF. The CDR3, as DNA: TGTGCCAGCAGTTACTCGATACTAGCGGGGGGTGATGAGCAGTTCTTC.

The chain recombines TRBV15 with TRBJ1-4; 7 nucleotides line up with TRBD1. V was clipped by 4 bases and J by 5 bases; unmatched bases: 4. The germline V gene has CDR1 LNHNV and CDR2 YYDKDF (reference sequence). This CDR3 contains 14 residues. This CDR3 reads CATSKDRENEKLFF. The DNA of the CDR3 is TGTGCCACCAGCAAAGACAGGGAAAATGAAAAACTGTTTTTT.

The V gene is TRBV29-1, the J gene TRBJ2-1; TRBD2 aligns across 9 bases. The CDR3 contains 16 residues. J was trimmed by 0 bases and V by 4 bases; bases with no gene match: 7. The germline CDR1 and CDR2 sequences are SQVTM and ANQGSEA. The CDR3 DNA reads TGCAGCGTTGTAGGGCTAGCGGGAAGCTCCTACAATGAGCAGTTCTTC. It translates to CSVVGLAGSSYNEQFF.